This T cell receptor (beta chain) was observed in a study of PD-1 blockade in classical Hodgkin lymphoma. Libraries were prepared by immunoSEQ multiplex PCR; TCRdb keeps only in-frame clonotypes and omits some of them. The sample contains 30,000 to 35,000 clones, around 80% of which appear only once. CDR3 length: 15 amino acids. Germline V gene sequence: CDR1 MNHEY, CDR2 SVGAGI. Trimming left V 5 bases short and J 0 bases short, with 11 bases between. Time point in this sample: cycle 4 day 1 (C4D1), after 6 weeks of nivolumab. Every patient experienced relapse after autologous stem cell transplantation, and brentuximab vedotin exposure varied. Researchers used magnetic negative selection to pull out pure CD4+ T cells from thawed PBMCs.

This material consisted of CD4+ T cells from blood, taken before the fourth cycle of nivolumab. This rearrangement joins TRBV6-5 to TRBJ2-4, with D perhaps TRBD1 (5 bases). This TCR derives from a human donor with classical Hodgkin lymphoma. The CDR3 DNA sequence: TGTGCCAGCAGTACAGGCCGTCTAGCCAAAAACATTCAGTACTTC. Translating gives CASSTGRLAKNIQYF.